The 28 T cell receptor beta chains listed next were all sequenced from one sample in a study of T cells in Graves' hyperthyroidism and ophthalmopathy (dated by TCRdb to about 2019). Library preparation was by multiplex PCR. Sequenced using an Illumina HiSeq 2000. TCR beta CDR3 regions were amplified from RNA transcripts. For the first round of RT-PCR on the TCR CDR3, the HTBI primer set was used together with the Qiagen OneStep RT-PCR kit. Starting from the raw public reads, TCRdb applied fastp trimming at Q25, assembled clones with MiXCR and retained in-frame beta chains. Rows with one shared CDR3 protein collapse into an entry with the most common genes and DNA. The sample table records roughly 800,000 distinct CDR3 sequences; roughly 40% of these occur just once. The leading ten clones occupy 7.5% to 9.5% of the sample. The sample comprised blood. The receptors shown here come from a man younger than 30 with Graves' hyperthyroidism.

This chain uses TRBV4-3 with TRBJ1-4, with D uncertain. This CDR3 region has 18 residues. V shed 1 base and J shed 8 bases, with 23 bases lying between them. Germline V CDR1 and CDR2: LGHNA, YSLEER. This CDR3 is CASSQVSARPTHKEKLFF. The CDR3 nucleotides are TGCGCCAGCAGCCAAGTCTCGGCCAGGCCTACCCACAAAGAAAAACTGTTTTTT.

The V gene is TRBV15, the J gene TRBJ1-1; unclear D gene. V was trimmed by 1 base and J by 3 bases, leaving 9 bases between them. Germline V lookup: CDR1 LNHNV, CDR2 YYDKDF (reference sequence). This CDR3 spans 14 amino acids. The CDR3 reads CATSRAEGYTEAFF. CDR3 coding DNA: TGTGCCACCAGCAGAGCGGAGGGATACACTGAAGCTTTCTTT.

Only a few counts were recorded for this clonotype. The genes are TRBV5-1 and TRBJ1-6; tentative D call: TRBD1 (5 bases). The V and J ends lost 3 bases and 7 bases respectively, with 14 bases between them. Germline V gene lookup returns CDR1 SGHRS and CDR2 YFSETQ. The CDR3 sequence is 15 residues long. The CDR3 DNA reads as TGCGCCAGCAGCTCAGCAGGGAGTGGAAATTCACCCCTCCACTTT. Translated: CASSSAGSGNSPLHF.

V and J are TRBV2 and TRBJ1-6, with 7 bases lining up with TRBD1. The length of the CDR3 is 14 residues. Germline V gene sequence: CDR1 SNHLY, CDR2 FYNNEI. J lost 7 bases, V lost 4 bases, and 4 bases had no gene match. The CDR3 spells CASSGRGPNSPLHF. CDR3 in DNA: TGTGCCAGCAGTGGGAGGGGGCCGAATTCACCCCTCCACTTT. Full variable domain (remainder filled in from reference TRBV2 and TRBJ1-6): EPEVTQTPSHQVTQMGQEVILRCVPISNHLYFYWYRQILGQKVEFLVSFYNNEISEKSEIFDDQFSVERPDGSNFTLKIRSTKLEDSAMYFCASSGRGPNSPLHFGNGTRLTVT.

The chain couples TRBV5-4 to TRBJ1-2; the D gene is possibly TRBD1 (5 bases). CDR1 SGHNT and CDR2 YYREEE come from the germline V gene (reference sequence). V was shortened by 4 bases and J by 3 bases, with 25 bases between the two germline ends. This CDR3 contains 18 residues. CDR3 in amino acids: CASSPQWGTKGPDYGYTF. The CDR3, as DNA: TGTGCCAGCAGCCCCCAATGGGGGACCAAGGGACCCGACTATGGCTACACCTTC.

This clonotype has only a few counts. The V call is TRBV20-1, the J call TRBJ2-7; unclear D gene. CDR3 length equals 12 residues. V lost 7 bases and J lost 5, with 15 bases in between. CDR1 is DFQATT and CDR2 is SNEGSKA in the germline V gene (reference sequence). CDR3 sequence: CSGLAGSDEQYF. CDR3 in DNA: TGCAGTGGATTGGCCGGGTCCGACGAGCAGTACTTC.

This clonotype was found many times. The V call is TRBV20-1, the J call TRBJ1-1; D is unclear. V shed 0 bases and J shed 1 base, with 6 bases lying between them. CDR3 length: 13 residues. CDR1 and CDR2 (germline): DFQATT, SNEGSKA (reference sequence). CDR3 sequence reads: CSARDRKNTEAFF. The CDR3 coding sequence is TGCAGTGCTAGAGATAGAAAGAACACTGAAGCTTTCTTT.

This clonotype was seen only a few times. The chain recombines TRBV6-5 with TRBJ2-6; D is possibly TRBD1 or TRBD2 (5 bases each). CDR3 length: 17 amino acids. V was trimmed by 4 bases and J by 0 bases, leaving 13 bases between them. Germline CDR1 reads MNHEY; CDR2 reads SVGAGI. The CDR3 here is CASSSGTYGSGANVLTF. The DNA of the CDR3 is TGTGCCAGCAGTTCGGGGACCTATGGCTCTGGGGCCAACGTCCTGACTTTC.

This clonotype was seen ten or more times. The chain couples TRBV20-1 to TRBJ1-1; D not certain. The CDR3 has 10 amino acids. Trimming took 1 base from V and 13 from J, leaving 10 bases between them. CDR1 DFQATT and CDR2 SNEGSKA come from the germline V gene (reference sequence). CDR3 protein: CSARVLKGFF. The CDR3 DNA reads as TGCAGTGCTAGAGTCCTGAAGGGTTTCTTT.

This clonotype appeared many times. This chain connects TRBV10-3 to TRBJ1-2; the D gene is possibly TRBD1 (6 bases). V was pared by 4 bases and J by 7 bases, with 13 bases between. CDR3 length: 13 residues. CDR1 is ENHRY, CDR2 SYGVKD, per germline. CDR3 in DNA: TGTGCCATCAGTGGCACAGGGAAGGCTGGCTACACCTTC. It is translated as CAISGTGKAGYTF.

This clonotype appeared once. V usage is TRBV4-3 and J usage is TRBJ2-5; D remains ambiguous. With 0 bases removed from V and 0 bases from J, the gap between germline ends came to 11 bases. CDR3 length equals 16 residues. Looked up from germline, CDR1 is LGHNA and CDR2 is YSLEER. CDR3 sequence: CASSQDTYRYQETQYF. DNA for the CDR3: TGCGCCAGCAGCCAAGATACTTATCGGTACCAAGAGACCCAGTACTTC.

This clonotype was counted ten times or more. The V call is TRBV7-9, the J call TRBJ2-5; 7 bases map to TRBD1. Germline assignment: CDR1 SEHNR and CDR2 FQNEAQ (reference sequence). The CDR3 runs 14 residues. J lost 5 bases, V lost 4 bases, and 7 bases had no gene match. The CDR3, as DNA: TGTGCCAGCAGCTCTCCGGGACAGAGGGAGACCCAGTACTTC. Translation gives CASSSPGQRETQYF.

This clonotype was seen many times. This rearrangement joins TRBV24-1 to TRBJ2-7, with D possibly TRBD1 on 5 matching bases. Deletions cut 3 bases from V and 5 bases from J, with 13 bases between. The CDR3 totals 14 residues. The germline V gene has CDR1 KGHDR and CDR2 SFDVKD. For the CDR3, the DNA is TGTGCCACCAGTGATCACGACAGTATTCACGAGCAGTACTTC. Amino acid sequence: CATSDHDSIHEQYF.

Worth noting for this clonotype: Its ends do not fully match the called genes, so a read error is possible. The CDR3 sequence: CASSPIQGGGYDYTF. The CDR3 coding sequence is TGTGCCAGCAGCCCAATACAGGGAGGCGGCTATGACTACACCTTC. The gene calls are TRBV7-2 and TRBJ1-2; D possibly corresponds to TRBD1 (6 bases). CDR1 SGHTA and CDR2 FQGNSA come from the germline V gene. The CDR3 has 15 amino acids. Together with reference TRBV7-2 and TRBJ1-2, the CDR3 gives the full variable domain: GAGVSQSPSNKVTEKGKDVELRCDPISGHTALYWYRQSLGQGLEFLIYFQGNSAPDKSGLPSDRFSAERTGGSVSTLTIQRTQQEDSAVYLCASSPIQGGGYDYTFGSGTRLTVV.

The genes are TRBV25-1 and TRBJ2-2, with D possibly TRBD2 on 6 matching bases. This CDR3 region has 15 residues. The germline gives CDR1 MGHDK, CDR2 SYGVNS. The V and J ends lost 7 bases and 6 bases respectively, with 18 bases between them. The CDR3 loop is CASKEGTLESGELFF. The CDR3 nucleotides are TGTGCCAGCAAGGAAGGGACTTTGGAATCCGGGGAGCTGTTTTTT. The whole variable domain, remainder taken from reference TRBV25-1 and TRBJ2-2, is EADIYQTPRYLVIGTGKKITLECSQTMGHDKMYWYQQDPGMELHLIHYSYGVNSTEKGDLSSESTVSRIRTEHFPLTLESARPSHTSQYLCASKEGTLESGELFFGEGSRLTVL.

A remark on this clonotype: Just one base apart from a much larger clone, this may be a read error. The chain recombines TRBV7-6 with TRBJ2-7; the D is unclear. Per the germline V gene, CDR1 is SGHVS and CDR2 is FNYEAQ. CDR3 length: 14 amino acids. This CDR3 reads CACSLGLRSHEQYF. DNA of the CDR3: TGTGCCTGCAGCTTAGGTCTTCGGAGTCACGAGCAGTACTTC.

This clonotype has more than one count but fewer than ten. This chain connects TRBV19 to TRBJ1-1, with D unclear. CDR1 is LNHDA, CDR2 SQIVND, per germline (reference sequence). V dropped 5 bases and J dropped 0 bases, with 10 bases sitting between them. The CDR3 is 14 amino acids. In DNA, the CDR3 is TGTGCCAGTAGTCCCATCAGTATGAACACTGAAGCTTTCTTT. This sequence encodes CASSPISMNTEAFF.

Ten or more counts support this clonotype. The chain combines TRBV11-2 with TRBJ2-5; a weak D match, TRBD1 (6 bases). The CDR3 totals 15 residues. Trimming pared 4 bases from V and 3 bases from J, leaving 15 bases between. Per the germline V gene, CDR1 is SGHAT and CDR2 is FQNNGV. CDR3 amino acids: CASSSWTDSEETQYF. In DNA form, the CDR3 reads TGTGCCAGCAGCTCATGGACGGACAGTGAAGAGACCCAGTACTTC.

The sample holds many counts of this clonotype. The V gene is TRBV9, the J gene TRBJ1-2; 7 bases line up with TRBD1. Germline V CDR1 and CDR2: SGDLS, YYNGEE. The trim removed 0 bases at V and 2 bases at J, leaving 4 bases unmatched. The CDR3 is 15 amino acids. CDR3 nucleotides: TGTGCCAGCAGCGTAGAGAGCAGGGGGAACTATGGCTACACCTTC. Translation: CASSVESRGNYGYTF.

The rearrangement uses TRBV5-4 and TRBJ2-7, with 9 bases fitting TRBD1. This CDR3 region has 16 residues. Germline V CDR1 and CDR2: SGHNT, YYREEE (reference sequence). Unmatched junction bases numbered 14, after V lost 4 bases and J lost 6 bases. CDR3 loop: CASSVGNRGLLGEQYF. In DNA form, the CDR3 reads TGTGCCAGCAGCGTTGGGAACAGGGGGCTTCTTGGCGAGCAGTACTTC.

Notes on this clonotype: Sequence at one end of the junction differs from germline and may be a read error. The chain recombines TRBV25-1 with TRBJ2-5; D possibly corresponds to TRBD2 (6 bases). This CDR3 contains 16 residues. The germline V gene encodes CDR1 MGHDK and CDR2 SYGVNS. The CDR3 region is CASSQVGPGLQETQYF. CDR3 coding DNA: TGCGCCAGCAGCCAAGTGGGGCCGGGACTGCAAGAGACCCAGTACTTC.

There are a few counts of this clonotype. This rearrangement joins TRBV7-2 to TRBJ1-3; the D is unclear. The CDR3 has 15 amino acids. CDR1 SGHTA and CDR2 FQGNSA come from the germline V gene. V was cut by 5 bases and J by 4 bases, with 15 bases left in between. The DNA of the CDR3 is TGTGCCAGCAGCCCTCAGGCGGTTTCCGGAAACACCATATATTTT. Its translation: CASSPQAVSGNTIYF.

The chain links TRBV15 to TRBJ2-3; D is uncertain. Germline V gene sequence: CDR1 LNHNV, CDR2 YYDKDF (reference sequence). Trimming stripped 0 bases from V and 5 bases from J, with 6 bases between. This CDR3 contains 13 residues. Written as DNA, the CDR3 is TGTGCCACCAGCAGAGATCGGAAAGATACGCAGTATTTT. Its protein is CATSRDRKDTQYF.

This clonotype showed up many times. The V and J genes are TRBV2 and TRBJ2-7, with 7 bases that match TRBD2. Germline V gene data show CDR1 as SNHLY and CDR2 as FYNNEI. There are 14 residues in the CDR3. The V and J ends lost 4 bases and 2 bases, in that order; junction bases with no gene match: 5. The CDR3 here is CASSVRLAPYEQYF. DNA for the CDR3: TGTGCCAGCAGTGTCCGACTAGCCCCCTACGAGCAGTACTTC.

Ten or more counts support this clonotype. CDR3 DNA: TGCAGTGCTAGAGATGGGACAGGGGACGAGACCCAGTACTTC. Amino acid sequence: CSARDGTGDETQYF. J is TRBJ2-5 and V is TRBV20-1; TRBD1 matches at 10 bases. V lost 0 bases to trimming and J lost 5 bases; unmatched junction nucleotides: 3. The germline V gene encodes CDR1 DFQATT and CDR2 SNEGSKA (reference sequence). The CDR3 contains 14 residues.

This chain connects TRBV2 to TRBJ2-7; D is possibly TRBD1 (5 bases). CDR1 and CDR2 from the germline V gene are SNHLY and FYNNEI. CDR3 size: 13 residues. Deletions cut 6 bases from V and 6 bases from J, with 15 bases between. The CDR3 DNA is TGTGCCAGCAGACCCACGGACACCCTCGAGCAGTACTTC. Its translation: CASRPTDTLEQYF.

This clonotype was seen ten or more times. The V and J genes are TRBV20-1 and TRBJ1-3, with D tentatively TRBD1 (6 bases). The germline CDR1 and CDR2 sequences are DFQATT and SNEGSKA (reference sequence). CDR3 length equals 14 residues. Trimming took off 5 bases at V and 1 base at J, with 12 bases between the two ends. The CDR3 nucleotides are TGCAGTGCTGGGTTTACAGGGTCTGGAAACACCATATATTTT. As protein: CSAGFTGSGNTIYF.

V is TRBV13 and J is TRBJ1-2; weak D call: TRBD1 (5 bases). V was pared by 4 bases and J by 7 bases, with 16 bases between. The CDR3 has 14 residues. The V gene's germline CDR1 is PRHDT and CDR2 FYEKMQ (reference sequence). DNA for the CDR3: TGTGCCAGCAGCTCCCCGGGACCGACTAGTGGCTACACCTTC. It translates to CASSSPGPTSGYTF. Filled out from reference TRBV13 and TRBJ1-2, the complete variable domain reads AAGVIQSPRHLIKEKRETATLKCYPIPRHDTVYWYQQGPGQDPQFLISFYEKMQSDKGSIPDRFSAQQFSDYHSELNMSSLELGDSALYFCASSSPGPTSGYTFGSGTRLTVV.